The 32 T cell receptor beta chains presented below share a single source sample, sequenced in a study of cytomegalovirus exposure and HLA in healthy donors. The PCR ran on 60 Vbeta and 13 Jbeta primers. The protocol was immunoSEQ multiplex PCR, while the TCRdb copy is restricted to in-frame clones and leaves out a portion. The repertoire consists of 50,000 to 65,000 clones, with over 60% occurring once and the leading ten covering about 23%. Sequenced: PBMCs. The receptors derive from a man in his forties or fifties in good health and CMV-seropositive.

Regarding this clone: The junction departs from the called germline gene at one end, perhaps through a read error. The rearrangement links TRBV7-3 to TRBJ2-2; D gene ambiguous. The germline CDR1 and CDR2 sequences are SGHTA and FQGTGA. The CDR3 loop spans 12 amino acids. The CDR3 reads CSSSLNTGELFF. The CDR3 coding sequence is TGTTCCAGCAGCCTTAACACCGGGGAGCTGTTTTTT. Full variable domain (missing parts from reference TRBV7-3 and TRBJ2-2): GAGVSQTPSNKVTEKGKYVELRCDPISGHTALYWYRQSLGQGPEFLIYFQGTGAADDSGLPNDRFFAVRPEGSVSTLKIQRTERGDSAVYLCSSSLNTGELFFGEGSRLTVL.

The CDR3 coding sequence is TGTGCCAGCAGTTGGACAGGCTACGAGCAGTACTTC. It is translated as CASSWTGYEQYF. The chain is built from TRBV6-1 and TRBJ2-7, with 7 positions matching TRBD1. V was clipped by 5 bases and J by 3 bases; unmatched bases: 1. Per germline, CDR1 MNHNS and CDR2 SASEGT. This CDR3 comprises 12 residues.

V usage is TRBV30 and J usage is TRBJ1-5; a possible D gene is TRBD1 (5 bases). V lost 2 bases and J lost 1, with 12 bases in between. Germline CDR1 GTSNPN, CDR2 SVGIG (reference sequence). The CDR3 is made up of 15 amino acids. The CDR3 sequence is CAWSHGGASNQPQHF. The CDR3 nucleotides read TGTGCCTGGAGTCATGGTGGGGCAAGCAATCAGCCCCAGCATTTT.

CDR3 in amino acids: CASSASDRELYQPQHF. CDR3 coding DNA: TGTGCCAGCAGTGCTTCCGACAGGGAGTTGTATCAGCCCCAGCATTTT. J is TRBJ1-5 and V is TRBV6-4; 7 nucleotides align to TRBD1. The CDR3 is 16 residues long. Germline lookup yields CDR1 MRHNA and CDR2 SNTAGT. J was trimmed by 5 bases and V by 4 bases; bases with no gene match: 11.

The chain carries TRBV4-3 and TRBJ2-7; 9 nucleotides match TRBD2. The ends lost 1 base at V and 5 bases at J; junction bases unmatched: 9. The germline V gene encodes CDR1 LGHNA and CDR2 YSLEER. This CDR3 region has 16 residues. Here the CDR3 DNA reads TGCGCCAGCAGCCAAGCCGCGGGGGGGCCATTGGACGAGCAGTACTTC. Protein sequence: CASSQAAGGPLDEQYF.

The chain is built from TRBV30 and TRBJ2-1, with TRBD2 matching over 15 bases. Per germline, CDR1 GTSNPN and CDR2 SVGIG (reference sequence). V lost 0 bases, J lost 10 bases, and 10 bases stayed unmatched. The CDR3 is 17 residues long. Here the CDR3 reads CAWSVQWTSGRAGEQFF. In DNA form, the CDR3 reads TGTGCCTGGAGTGTACAGTGGACTAGCGGGAGGGCCGGAGAGCAGTTCTTC.

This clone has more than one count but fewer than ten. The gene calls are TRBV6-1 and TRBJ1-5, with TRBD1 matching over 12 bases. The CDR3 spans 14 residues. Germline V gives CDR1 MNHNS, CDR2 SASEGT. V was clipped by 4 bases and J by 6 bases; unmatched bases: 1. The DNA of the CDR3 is TGTGCCAGCAGTGGGGACAGGGGGCGTCAGCCCCAGCATTTT. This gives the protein CASSGDRGRQPQHF.

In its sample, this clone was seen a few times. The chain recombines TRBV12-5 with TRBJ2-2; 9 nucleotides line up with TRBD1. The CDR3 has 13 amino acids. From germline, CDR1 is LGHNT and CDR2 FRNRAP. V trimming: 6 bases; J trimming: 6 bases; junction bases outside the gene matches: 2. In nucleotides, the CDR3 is TGTGCTAGTGGCCGGGACAGGGCCGGGGAGCTGTTTTTT. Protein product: CASGRDRAGELFF.

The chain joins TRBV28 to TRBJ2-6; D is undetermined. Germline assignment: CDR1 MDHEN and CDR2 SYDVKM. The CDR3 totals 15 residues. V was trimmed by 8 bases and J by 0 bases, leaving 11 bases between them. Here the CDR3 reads CASGGQSSGANVLTF. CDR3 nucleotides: TGTGCCAGCGGTGGGCAGAGCTCTGGGGCCAACGTCCTGACTTTC. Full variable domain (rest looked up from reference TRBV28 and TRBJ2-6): DVKVTQSSRYLVKRTGEKVFLECVQDMDHENMFWYRQDPGLGLRLIYFSYDVKMKEKGDIPEGYSVSREKKERFSLILESASTNQTSMYLCASGGQSSGANVLTFGAGSRLTVL.

CDR3 loop: CASSAGQGWDEQFF. Written as DNA, the CDR3 is TGTGCCAGCAGCGCCGGACAGGGCTGGGATGAGCAGTTCTTC. V usage is TRBV9 and J usage is TRBJ2-1; 8 nucleotides match TRBD1. Germline CDR1 is SGDLS and CDR2 is YYNGEE. This CDR3 region has 14 residues. J was trimmed by 8 bases and V by 3 bases; bases with no gene match: 7.

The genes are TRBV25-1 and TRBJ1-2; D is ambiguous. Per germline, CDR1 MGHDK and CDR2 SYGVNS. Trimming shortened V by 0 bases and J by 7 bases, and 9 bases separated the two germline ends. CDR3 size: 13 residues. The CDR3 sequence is CASSEYKGAGYTF. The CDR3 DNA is TGTGCCAGCAGTGAATATAAAGGAGCTGGCTACACCTTC.

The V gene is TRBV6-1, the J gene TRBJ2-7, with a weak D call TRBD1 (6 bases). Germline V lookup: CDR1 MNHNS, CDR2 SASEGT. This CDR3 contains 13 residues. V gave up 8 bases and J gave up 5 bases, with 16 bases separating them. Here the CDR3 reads CASRRARGNEQYF. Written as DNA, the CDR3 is TGTGCCAGCCGAAGGGCCAGGGGTAACGAGCAGTACTTC.

CDR3 nucleotide sequence: TGTGCCAGCAGCTCCCCCATAAGACTAGCGGGAGGTGAGCAGTTCTTC. It translates to CASSSPIRLAGGEQFF. The chain uses TRBV7-8 and TRBJ2-1, with 13 positions matching TRBD2. Germline loops: CDR1 SGHVS, CDR2 FQNEAQ. This CDR3 is 16 amino acids long. V gave up 4 bases and J gave up 9 bases; unmatched junction bases: 9. The whole variable domain, remainder taken from reference TRBV7-8 and TRBJ2-1, is GAGVSQSPRYKVAKRGQDVALRCDPISGHVSLFWYQQALGQGPEFLTYFQNEAQLDKSGLPSDRFFAERPEGSVSTLKIQRTQQEDSAVYLCASSSPIRLAGGEQFFGPGTRLTVL.

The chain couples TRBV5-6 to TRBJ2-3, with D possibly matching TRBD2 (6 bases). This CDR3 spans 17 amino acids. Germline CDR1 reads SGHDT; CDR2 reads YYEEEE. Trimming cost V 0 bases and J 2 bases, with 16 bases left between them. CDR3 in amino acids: CASSLEDRDFITDTQYF. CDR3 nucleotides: TGTGCCAGCAGCTTGGAAGATCGGGACTTCATCACAGATACGCAGTATTTT.

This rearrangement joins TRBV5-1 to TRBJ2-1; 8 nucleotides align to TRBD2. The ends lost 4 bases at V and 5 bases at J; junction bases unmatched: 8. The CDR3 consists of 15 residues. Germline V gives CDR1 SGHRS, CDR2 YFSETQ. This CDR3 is CASSPTGGPDNEQFF. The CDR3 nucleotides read TGCGCCAGCAGCCCCACGGGGGGGCCCGACAATGAGCAGTTCTTC.

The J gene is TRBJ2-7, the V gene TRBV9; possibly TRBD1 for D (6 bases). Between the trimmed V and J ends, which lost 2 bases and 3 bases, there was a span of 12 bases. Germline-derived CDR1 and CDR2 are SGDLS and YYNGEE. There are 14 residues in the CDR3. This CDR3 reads CASSVGDRNYEQYF. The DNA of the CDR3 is TGTGCCAGCAGCGTCGGTGACAGGAACTACGAGCAGTACTTC.

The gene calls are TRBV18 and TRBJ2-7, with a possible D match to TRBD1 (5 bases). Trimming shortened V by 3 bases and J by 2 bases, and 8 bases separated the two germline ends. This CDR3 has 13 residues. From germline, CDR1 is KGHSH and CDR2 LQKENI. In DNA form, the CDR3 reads TGTGCCAGCTCACCCCGACAGACCTACGAGCAGTACTTC. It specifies CASSPRQTYEQYF.

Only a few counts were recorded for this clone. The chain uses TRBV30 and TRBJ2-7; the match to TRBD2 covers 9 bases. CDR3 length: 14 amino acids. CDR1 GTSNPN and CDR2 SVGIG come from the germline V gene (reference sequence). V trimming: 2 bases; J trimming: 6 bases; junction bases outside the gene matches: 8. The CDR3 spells CAWSQAGSGGEQYF. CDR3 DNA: TGTGCCTGGAGTCAGGCGGGTAGCGGGGGCGAGCAGTACTTC.

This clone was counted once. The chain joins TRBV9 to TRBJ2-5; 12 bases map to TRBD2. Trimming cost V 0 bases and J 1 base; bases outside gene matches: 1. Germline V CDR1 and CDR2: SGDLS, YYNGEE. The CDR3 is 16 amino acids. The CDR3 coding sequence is TGTGCCAGCAGCGTAGGGACTAGCGGGGTCCAAGAGACCCAGTACTTC. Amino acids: CASSVGTSGVQETQYF.

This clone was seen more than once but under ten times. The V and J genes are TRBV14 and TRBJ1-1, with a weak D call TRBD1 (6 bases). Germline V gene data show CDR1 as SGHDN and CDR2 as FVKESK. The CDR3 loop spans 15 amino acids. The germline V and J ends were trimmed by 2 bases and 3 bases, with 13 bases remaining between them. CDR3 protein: CASSQLRGPDTEAFF. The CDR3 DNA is TGTGCCAGCAGCCAATTGCGGGGGCCGGACACTGAAGCTTTCTTT.

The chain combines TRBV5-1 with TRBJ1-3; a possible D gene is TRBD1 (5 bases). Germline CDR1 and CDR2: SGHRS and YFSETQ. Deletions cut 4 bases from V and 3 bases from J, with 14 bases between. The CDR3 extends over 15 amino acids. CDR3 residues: CASSPGGDYGNTIYF. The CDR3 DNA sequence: TGCGCCAGCAGCCCCGGGGGGGACTATGGAAACACCATATATTTT.

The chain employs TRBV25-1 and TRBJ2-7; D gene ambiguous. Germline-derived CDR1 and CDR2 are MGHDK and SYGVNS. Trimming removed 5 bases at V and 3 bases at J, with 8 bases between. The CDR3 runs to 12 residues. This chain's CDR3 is CASSRRNYEQYF. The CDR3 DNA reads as TGTGCCAGCAGTAGGCGGAACTACGAGCAGTACTTC.

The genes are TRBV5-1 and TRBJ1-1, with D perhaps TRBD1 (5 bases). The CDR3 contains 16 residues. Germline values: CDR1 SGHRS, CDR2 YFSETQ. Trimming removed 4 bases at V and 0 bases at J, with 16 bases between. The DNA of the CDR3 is TGCGCCAGCAGCCTCTCTCAGGGCCTAATGAACACTGAAGCTTTCTTT. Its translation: CASSLSQGLMNTEAFF.

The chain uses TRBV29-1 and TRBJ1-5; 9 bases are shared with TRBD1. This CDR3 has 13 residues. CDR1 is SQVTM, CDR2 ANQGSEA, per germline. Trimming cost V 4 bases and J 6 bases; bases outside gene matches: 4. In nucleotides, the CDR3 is TGCAGCGTTGGACAGGGGGATGGTCAGCCCCAGCATTTT. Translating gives CSVGQGDGQPQHF.

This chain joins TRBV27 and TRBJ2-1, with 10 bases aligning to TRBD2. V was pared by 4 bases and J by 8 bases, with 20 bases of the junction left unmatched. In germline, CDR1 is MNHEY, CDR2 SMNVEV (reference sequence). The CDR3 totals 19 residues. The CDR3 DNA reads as TGTGCCAGCAGTTGGTGGACTAGCGGTACTTCCGAGGGTAGGGATGAGCAGTTCTTC. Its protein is CASSWWTSGTSEGRDEQFF.

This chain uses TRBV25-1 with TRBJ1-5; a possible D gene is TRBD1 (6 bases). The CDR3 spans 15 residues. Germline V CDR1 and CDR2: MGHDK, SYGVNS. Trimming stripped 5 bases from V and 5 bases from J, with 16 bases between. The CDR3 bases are TGTGCCAGCAGTCCGGGGGGGCAGGGCGATCAGCCCCAGCATTTT. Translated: CASSPGGQGDQPQHF.

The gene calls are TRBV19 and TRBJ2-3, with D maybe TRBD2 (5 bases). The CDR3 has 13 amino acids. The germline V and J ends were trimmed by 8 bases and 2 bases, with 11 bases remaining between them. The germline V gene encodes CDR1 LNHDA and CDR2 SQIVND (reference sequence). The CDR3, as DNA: TGTGCCAGTCACGGGGTCTACACAGATACGCAGTATTTT. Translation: CASHGVYTDTQYF.

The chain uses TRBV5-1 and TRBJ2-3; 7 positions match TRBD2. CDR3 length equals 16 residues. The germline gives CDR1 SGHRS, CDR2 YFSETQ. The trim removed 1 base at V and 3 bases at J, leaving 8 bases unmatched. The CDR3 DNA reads TGCGCCAGCAGCTTGCCTAGCGGTAGGGTTACAGATACGCAGTATTTT. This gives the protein CASSLPSGRVTDTQYF.

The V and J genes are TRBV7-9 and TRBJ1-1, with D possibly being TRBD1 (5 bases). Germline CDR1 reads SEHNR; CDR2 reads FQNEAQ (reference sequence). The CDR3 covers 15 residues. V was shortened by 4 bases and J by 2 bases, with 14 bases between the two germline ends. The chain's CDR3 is CASSSIGGVNTEAFF. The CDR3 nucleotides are TGTGCCAGCAGCTCGATTGGGGGGGTCAACACTGAAGCTTTCTTT.

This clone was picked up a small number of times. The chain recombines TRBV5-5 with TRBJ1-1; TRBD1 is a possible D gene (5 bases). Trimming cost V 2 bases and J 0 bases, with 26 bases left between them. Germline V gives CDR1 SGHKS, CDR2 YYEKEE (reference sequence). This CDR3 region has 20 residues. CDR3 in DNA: TGTGCCAGCAGCTTACCCCTGGGGAGGGGAAGGATAGCAATGAACACTGAAGCTTTCTTT. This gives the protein CASSLPLGRGRIAMNTEAFF.

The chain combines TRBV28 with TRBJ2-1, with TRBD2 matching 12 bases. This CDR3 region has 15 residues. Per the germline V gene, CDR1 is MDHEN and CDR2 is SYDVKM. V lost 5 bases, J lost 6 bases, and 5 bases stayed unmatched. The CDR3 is CASSGGLAGLNEQFF. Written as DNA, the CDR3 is TGTGCCAGCAGTGGGGGACTAGCGGGCCTCAATGAGCAGTTCTTC. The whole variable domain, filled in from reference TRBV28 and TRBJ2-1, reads DVKVTQSSRYLVKRTGEKVFLECVQDMDHENMFWYRQDPGLGLRLIYFSYDVKMKEKGDIPEGYSVSREKKERFSLILESASTNQTSMYLCASSGGLAGLNEQFFGPGTRLTVL.

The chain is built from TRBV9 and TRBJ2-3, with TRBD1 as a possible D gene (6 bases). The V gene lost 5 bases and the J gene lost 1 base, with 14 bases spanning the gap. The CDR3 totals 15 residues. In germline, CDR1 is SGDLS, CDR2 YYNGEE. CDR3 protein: CASSGTNRGTDTQYF. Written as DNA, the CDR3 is TGTGCCAGCAGTGGAACCAACAGGGGCACAGATACGCAGTATTTT. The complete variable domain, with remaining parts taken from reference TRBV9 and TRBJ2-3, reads DSGVTQTPKHLITATGQRVTLRCSPRSGDLSVYWYQQSLDQGLQFLIQYYNGEERAKGNILERFSAQQFPDLHSELNLSSLELGDSALYFCASSGTNRGTDTQYFGPGTRLTVL.